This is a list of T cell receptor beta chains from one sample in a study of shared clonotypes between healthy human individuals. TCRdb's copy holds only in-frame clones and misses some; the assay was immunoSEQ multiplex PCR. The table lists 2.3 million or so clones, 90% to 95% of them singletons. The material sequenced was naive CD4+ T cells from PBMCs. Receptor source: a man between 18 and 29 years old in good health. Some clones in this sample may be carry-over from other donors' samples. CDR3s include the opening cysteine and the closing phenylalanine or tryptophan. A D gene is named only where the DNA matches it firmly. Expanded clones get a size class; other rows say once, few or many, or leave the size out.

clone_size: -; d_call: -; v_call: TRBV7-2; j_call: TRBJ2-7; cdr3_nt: TGTGCCAGCAGCCTGGGTAGGGCGTCCTACGAGCAGTACTTC; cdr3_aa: CASSLGRASYEQYF
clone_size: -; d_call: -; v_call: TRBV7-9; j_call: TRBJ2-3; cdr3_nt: TGTGCCAGCGCGTTAAGCACAGATACGCAGTATTTT; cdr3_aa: CASALSTDTQYF
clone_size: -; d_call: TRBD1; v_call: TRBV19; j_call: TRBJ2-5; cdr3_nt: TGTGCCAGTAGAGGGACAGGGGTCGGTGAGACCCAGTACTTC; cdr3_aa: CASRGTGVGETQYF
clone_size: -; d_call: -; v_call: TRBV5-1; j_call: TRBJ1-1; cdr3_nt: TGCGCCAGCAGAGCCGGGACCGAGAACACTGAAGCTTTCTTT; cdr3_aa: CASRAGTENTEAFF
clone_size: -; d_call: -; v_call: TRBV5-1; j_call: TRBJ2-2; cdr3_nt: TGCGCCAGCAGGCCTTACCAGGGACTCGGGGAGCTGTTTTTT; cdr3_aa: CASRPYQGLGELFF
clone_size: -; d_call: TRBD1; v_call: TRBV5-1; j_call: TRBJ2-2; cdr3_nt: TGCGCCAGCAGCAACCCACAGGGGCCCGGGGAGCTGTTTTTT; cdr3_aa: CASSNPQGPGELFF
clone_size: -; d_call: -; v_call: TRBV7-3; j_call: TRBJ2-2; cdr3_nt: TGTGCCAGCAGCCACCCAGCCGGGGAGCTGTTTTTT; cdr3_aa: CASSHPAGELFF
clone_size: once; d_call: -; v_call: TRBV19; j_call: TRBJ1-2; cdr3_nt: TGTGCCAGTAGAGCGATATTGGGACACAACTATGGCTACACCTTC; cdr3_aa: CASRAILGHNYGYTF
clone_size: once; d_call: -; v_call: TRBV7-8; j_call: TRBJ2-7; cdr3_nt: TGTGCCAGCAGCTTATTACAGGGCTACGAGCAGTACTTC; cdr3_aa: CASSLLQGYEQYF
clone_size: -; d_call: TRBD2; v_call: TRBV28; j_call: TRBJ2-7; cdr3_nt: TGTGCCAGCAGCCCTCCGGGGGGACTCGCCGCGGGGGAGCAGTACTTC; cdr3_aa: CASSPPGGLAAGEQYF
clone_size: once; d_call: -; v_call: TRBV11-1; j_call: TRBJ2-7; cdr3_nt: TGTGCCAGCAGCTTAGTCGGGACCCAAAGCTCCTACGAGCAGTACTTC; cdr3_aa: CASSLVGTQSSYEQYF
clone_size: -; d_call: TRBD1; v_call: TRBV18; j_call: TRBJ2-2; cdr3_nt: TGTGCCAGCTCAGAAAAACAGGGGGCGCTGGACACCGGGGAGCTGTTTTTT; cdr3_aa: CASSEKQGALDTGELFF
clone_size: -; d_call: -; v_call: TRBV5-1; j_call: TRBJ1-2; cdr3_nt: TGCGCCAGCAGCTTGGACCCTACAGGGCATTCCCAAGGTGGGCACTATGGCTACACCTTC; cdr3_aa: CASSLDPTGHSQGGHYGYTF
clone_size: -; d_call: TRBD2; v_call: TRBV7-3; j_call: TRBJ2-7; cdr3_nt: TGTGCCAGCAGCTTAGCGGGGGGGATAGGATCCTACGAGCAGTACTTC; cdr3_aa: CASSLAGGIGSYEQYF
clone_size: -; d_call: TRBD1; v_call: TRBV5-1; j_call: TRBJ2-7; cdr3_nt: TGCGCCAGCAGCTCTTTGACAGGGGGCGGATACGAGCAGTACTTC; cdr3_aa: CASSSLTGGGYEQYF
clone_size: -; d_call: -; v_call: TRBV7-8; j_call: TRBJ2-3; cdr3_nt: TGTGCCAGCAGCTTAAGGTTCGGACAGTCCACAGATACGCAGTATTTT; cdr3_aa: CASSLRFGQSTDTQYF
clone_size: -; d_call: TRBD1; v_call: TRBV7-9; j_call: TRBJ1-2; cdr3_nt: TGTGCCAGCAGCCCTCGACAGGGGGTTGGCTACACCTTC; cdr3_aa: CASSPRQGVGYTF
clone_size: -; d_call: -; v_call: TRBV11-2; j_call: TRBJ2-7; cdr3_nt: TGTGCCAGCACCCAAAGAAGCTACGAGCAGTACTTC; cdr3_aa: CASTQRSYEQYF
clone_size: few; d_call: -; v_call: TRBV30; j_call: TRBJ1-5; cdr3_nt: TGTGCCTGGAGTGGGGGGGTCAGAGGGCCCCAGCATTTT; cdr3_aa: CAWSGGVRGPQHF
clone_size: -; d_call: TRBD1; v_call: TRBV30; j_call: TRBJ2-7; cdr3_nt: TGTGCCTGGAGTGCCCCGGACAGGGGATTCGAGCAGTACTTC; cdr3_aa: CAWSAPDRGFEQYF
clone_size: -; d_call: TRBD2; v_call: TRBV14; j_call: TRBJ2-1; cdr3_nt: TGTGCCAGCAGCCATTTCTCCGGGACTAGCGGGAGTCTTGAGCAGTTCTTC; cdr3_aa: CASSHFSGTSGSLEQFF
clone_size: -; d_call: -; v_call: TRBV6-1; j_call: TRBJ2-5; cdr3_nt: TGTGCCAGCAGTGAGTTGGGGGACCAAGAGACCCAGTACTTC; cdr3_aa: CASSELGDQETQYF
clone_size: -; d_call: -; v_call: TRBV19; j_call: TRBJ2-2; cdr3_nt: TGTGCCAGTAGTATGTTCCGTCAGACCAGGGCCGGGGAGCTGTTTTTT; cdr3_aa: CASSMFRQTRAGELFF
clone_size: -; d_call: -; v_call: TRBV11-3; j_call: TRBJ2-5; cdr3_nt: TGTGCCAGCAGCTTCCGCAGAGAAGAGACCCAGTACTTC; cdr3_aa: CASSFRREETQYF